This T cell receptor beta chain was profiled in a study of preoperative IRX-2 immunotherapy in early breast cancer. As to treatment: preoperative locoregional IRX-2 cytokine immunotherapy. This phase Ib study tested locoregional IRX-2 cytokine immunotherapy given before surgery. Germline CDR1 is KGHSH and CDR2 is LQKENI. Trimming stripped 4 bases from V and 2 bases from J, with 4 bases between. The CDR3 is 12 amino acids. Measured with immunoSEQ multiplex PCR; TCRdb has only the in-frame clones, and not every one. The sample holds over 35,000 clones, approximately 95% seen once. The sequences come from tumor tissue, collected after IRX-2 immunotherapy. The clonotype comes from a human donor with breast cancer. The chain is built from TRBV18 and TRBJ2-3; D gene uncertain. This CDR3 reads CASSRYTDTQYF. CDR3 DNA: TGTGCCAGCTCACGCTACACAGATACGCAGTATTTT.